This paragraph covers one T cell receptor (beta chain) sequence. What it binds is not known. This entry is derived from a study of shared clonotypes between healthy human individuals. Findings and caveats of the study: Genetic and exposure-history diversity was limited by the few donors.

The V gene lost 3 bases and the J gene lost 2 bases, with 11 bases spanning the gap. Per germline, CDR1 LGHNA and CDR2 YNFKEQ. This CDR3 is built from 14 residues. The data were produced by immunoSEQ multiplex PCR, yet TCRdb's version contains in-frame clones alone and is incomplete. The data hold 1.6 million or so clones, with around 97% observed a single time. Only Caucasian adults living in Nashville, Tennessee served as donors. Naive CD4+ cells were CD45RA-selected; the remaining cells were memory. Sample: naive CD4+ T cells sorted from blood. Subset noted: CD45RA+ positively selected. The TCR was taken from a man aged 30-40 years in good health. The V gene is TRBV4-2, the J gene TRBJ2-7; the D call may be TRBD1 or TRBD2 (5 bases each). The CDR3 DNA reads as TGTGCCAGCAGCCAGTCCGGGGCAACCTACGAGCAGTACTTC. Translated, it gives CASSQSGATYEQYF.